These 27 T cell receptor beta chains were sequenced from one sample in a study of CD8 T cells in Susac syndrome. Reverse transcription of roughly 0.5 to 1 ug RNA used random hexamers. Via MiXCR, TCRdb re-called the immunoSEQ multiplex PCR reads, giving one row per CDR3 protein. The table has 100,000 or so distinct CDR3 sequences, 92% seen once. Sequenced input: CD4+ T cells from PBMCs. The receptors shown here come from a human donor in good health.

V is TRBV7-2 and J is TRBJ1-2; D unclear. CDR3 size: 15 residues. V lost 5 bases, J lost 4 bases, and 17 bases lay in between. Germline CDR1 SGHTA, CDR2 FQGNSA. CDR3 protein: CASSNTQQVGYGYTF. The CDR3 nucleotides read TGTGCCAGCAGCAACACGCAGCAGGTCGGCTATGGCTACACCTTC.

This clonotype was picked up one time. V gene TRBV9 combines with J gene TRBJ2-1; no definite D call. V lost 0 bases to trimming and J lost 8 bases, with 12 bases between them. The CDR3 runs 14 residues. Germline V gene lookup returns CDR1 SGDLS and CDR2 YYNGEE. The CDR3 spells CASSVARSTDEQFF. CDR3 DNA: TGTGCCAGCAGCGTAGCGAGGTCGACCGATGAGCAGTTCTTC.

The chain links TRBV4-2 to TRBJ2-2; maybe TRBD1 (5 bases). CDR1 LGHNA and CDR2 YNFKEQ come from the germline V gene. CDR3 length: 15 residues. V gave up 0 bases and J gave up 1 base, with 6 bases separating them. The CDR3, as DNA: TGTGCCAGCAGCCAAGAAGGGGTGAACACCGGGGAGCTGTTTTTT. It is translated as CASSQEGVNTGELFF.

CDR3 in amino acids: CASSSPRSLKTPNYGYTF. Here the CDR3 DNA reads TGTGCCAGCAGTTCCCCGCGGTCCCTGAAGACCCCCAACTATGGCTACACCTTC. The rearrangement links TRBV6-5 to TRBJ1-2; D is unresolved. The CDR3 is 18 residues long. V shed 4 bases and J shed 2 bases, with 23 bases lying between them. Germline CDR1 MNHEY, CDR2 SVGAGI.

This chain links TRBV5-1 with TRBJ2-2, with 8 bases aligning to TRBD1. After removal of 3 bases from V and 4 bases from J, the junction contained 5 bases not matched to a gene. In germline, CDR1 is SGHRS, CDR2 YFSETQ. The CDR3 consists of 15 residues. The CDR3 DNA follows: TGCGCCAGCAGCTATAGGACAGGGCCCACCGGGGAGCTGTTTTTT. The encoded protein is CASSYRTGPTGELFF. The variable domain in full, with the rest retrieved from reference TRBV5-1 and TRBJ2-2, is KAGVTQTPRYLIKTRGQQVTLSCSPISGHRSVSWYQQTPGQGLQFLFEYFSETQRNKGNFPGRFSGRQFSNSRSEMNVSTLELGDSALYLCASSYRTGPTGELFFGEGSRLTVL.

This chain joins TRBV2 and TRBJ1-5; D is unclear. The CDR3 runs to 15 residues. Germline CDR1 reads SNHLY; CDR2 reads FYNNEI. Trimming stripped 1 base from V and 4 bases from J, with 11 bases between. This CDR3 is CASSEGRVGNQPQHF. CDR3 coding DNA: TGTGCCAGCAGTGAAGGACGAGTTGGAAATCAGCCCCAGCATTTT.

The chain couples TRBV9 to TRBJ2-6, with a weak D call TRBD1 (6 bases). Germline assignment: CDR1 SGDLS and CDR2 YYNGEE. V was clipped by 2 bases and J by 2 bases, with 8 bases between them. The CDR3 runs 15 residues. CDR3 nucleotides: TGTGCCAGCAGCGTGACAGGAGCTGGGGCCAACGTCCTGACTTTC. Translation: CASSVTGAGANVLTF.

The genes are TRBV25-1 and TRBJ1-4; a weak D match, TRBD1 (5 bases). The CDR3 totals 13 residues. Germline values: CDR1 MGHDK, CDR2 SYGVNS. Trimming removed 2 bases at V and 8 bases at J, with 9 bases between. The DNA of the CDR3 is TGTGCCAGCAGTGAACCAGGGATGGAAAAACTGTTTTTT. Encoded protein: CASSEPGMEKLFF.

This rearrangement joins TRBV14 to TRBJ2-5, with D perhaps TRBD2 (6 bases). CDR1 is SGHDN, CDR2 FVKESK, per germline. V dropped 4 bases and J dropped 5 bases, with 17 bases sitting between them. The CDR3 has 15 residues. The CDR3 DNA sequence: TGTGCCAGCAGCCCGGGGCTAGCGACCAAGGAGACCCAGTACTTC. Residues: CASSPGLATKETQYF.

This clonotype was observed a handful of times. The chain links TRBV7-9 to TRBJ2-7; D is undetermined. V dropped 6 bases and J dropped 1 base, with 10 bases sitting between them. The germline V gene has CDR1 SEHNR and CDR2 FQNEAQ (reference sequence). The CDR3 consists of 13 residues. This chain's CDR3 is CASSLTASYEQYF. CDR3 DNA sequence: TGTGCCAGCAGTCTCACGGCGTCCTACGAGCAGTACTTC.

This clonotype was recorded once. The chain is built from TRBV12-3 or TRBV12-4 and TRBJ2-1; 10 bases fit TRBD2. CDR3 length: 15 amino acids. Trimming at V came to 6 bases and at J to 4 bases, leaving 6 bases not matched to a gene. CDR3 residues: CASRPSSGSYNEQFF. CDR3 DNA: TGTGCCAGCAGACCTTCTAGCGGGAGTTACAATGAGCAGTTCTTC.

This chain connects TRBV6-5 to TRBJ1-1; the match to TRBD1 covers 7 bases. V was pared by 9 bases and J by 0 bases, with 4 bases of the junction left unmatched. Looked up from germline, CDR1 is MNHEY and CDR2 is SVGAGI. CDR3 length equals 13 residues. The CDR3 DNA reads TGTGCCAGTATAGACAGGGTGAACACTGAAGCTTTCTTT. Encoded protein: CASIDRVNTEAFF.

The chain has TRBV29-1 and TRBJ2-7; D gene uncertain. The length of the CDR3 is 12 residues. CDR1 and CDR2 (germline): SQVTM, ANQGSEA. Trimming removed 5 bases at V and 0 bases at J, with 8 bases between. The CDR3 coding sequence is TGCAGCGTTACCGAAAGCTCCTACGAGCAGTACTTC. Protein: CSVTESSYEQYF.

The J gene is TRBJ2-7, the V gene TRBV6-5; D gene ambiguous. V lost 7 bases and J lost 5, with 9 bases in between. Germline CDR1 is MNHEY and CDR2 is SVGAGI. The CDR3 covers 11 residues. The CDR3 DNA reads TGTGCCAGCATGGGTTTGGACGAGCAGTACTTC. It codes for CASMGLDEQYF.

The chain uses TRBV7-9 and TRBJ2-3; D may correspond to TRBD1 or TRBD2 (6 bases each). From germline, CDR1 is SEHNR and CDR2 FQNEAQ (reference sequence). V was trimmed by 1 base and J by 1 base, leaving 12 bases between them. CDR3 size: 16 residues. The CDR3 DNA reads TGTGCCAGCAGCTTAGATGGGGGGCGCCGCACAGATACGCAGTATTTT. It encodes CASSLDGGRRTDTQYF.

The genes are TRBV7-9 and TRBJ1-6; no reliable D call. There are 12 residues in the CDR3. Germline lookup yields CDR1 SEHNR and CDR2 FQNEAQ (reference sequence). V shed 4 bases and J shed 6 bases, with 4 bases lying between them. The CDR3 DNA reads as TGTGCCAGCAGCTACCCTAATTCACCCCTCCACTTT. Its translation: CASSYPNSPLHF. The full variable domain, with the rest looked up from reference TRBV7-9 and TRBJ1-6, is DTGVSQNPRHKITKRGQNVTFRCDPISEHNRLYWYRQTLGQGPEFLTYFQNEAQLEKSRLLSDRFSAERPKGSFSTLEIQRTEQGDSAMYLCASSYPNSPLHFGNGTRLTVT.

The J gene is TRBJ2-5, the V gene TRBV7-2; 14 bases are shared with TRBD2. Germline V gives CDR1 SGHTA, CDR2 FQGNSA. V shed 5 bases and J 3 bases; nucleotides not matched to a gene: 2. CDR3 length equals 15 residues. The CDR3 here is CASSRTSGGKETQYF. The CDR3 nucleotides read TGTGCCAGCAGCCGGACTAGCGGGGGGAAAGAGACCCAGTACTTC.

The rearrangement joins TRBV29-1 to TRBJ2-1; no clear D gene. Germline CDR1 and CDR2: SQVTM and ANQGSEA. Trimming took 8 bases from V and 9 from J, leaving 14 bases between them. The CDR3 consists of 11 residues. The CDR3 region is CSFSRAFEQFF. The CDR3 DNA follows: TGCAGCTTCTCAAGGGCTTTTGAGCAGTTCTTC.

The CDR3 nucleotides read TGTGCCAGCAGTTTCGGGACAGAGGGCGAGCAGTACTTC. It codes for CASSFGTEGEQYF. The rearrangement joins TRBV27 to TRBJ2-7, with 7 bases that match TRBD1. CDR1 and CDR2 (germline): MNHEY, SMNVEV (reference sequence). V shed 3 bases, J shed 6 bases, and the junction held 5 bases outside the gene matches. The CDR3 has 13 amino acids.

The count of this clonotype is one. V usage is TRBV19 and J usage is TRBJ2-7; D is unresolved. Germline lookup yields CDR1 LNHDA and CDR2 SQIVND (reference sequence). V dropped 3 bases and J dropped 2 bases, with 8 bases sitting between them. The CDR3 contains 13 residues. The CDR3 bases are TGTGCCAGTAGTATGCCCGGAACCTACGAGCAGTACTTC. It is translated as CASSMPGTYEQYF.

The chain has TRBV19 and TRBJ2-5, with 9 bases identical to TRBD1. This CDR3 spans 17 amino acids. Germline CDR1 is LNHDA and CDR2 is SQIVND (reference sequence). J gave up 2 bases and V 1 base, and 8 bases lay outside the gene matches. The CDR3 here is CASSIGGGTGIQETQYF. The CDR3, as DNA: TGTGCCAGTAGTATAGGGGGAGGGACAGGGATACAAGAGACCCAGTACTTC.

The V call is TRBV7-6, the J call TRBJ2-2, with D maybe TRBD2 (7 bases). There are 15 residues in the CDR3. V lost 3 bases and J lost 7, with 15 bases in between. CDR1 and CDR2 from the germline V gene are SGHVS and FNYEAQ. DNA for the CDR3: TGTGCCAGCAGCTTGGGGGGGCCCCTTAACGGGGAGCTGTTTTTT. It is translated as CASSLGGPLNGELFF.

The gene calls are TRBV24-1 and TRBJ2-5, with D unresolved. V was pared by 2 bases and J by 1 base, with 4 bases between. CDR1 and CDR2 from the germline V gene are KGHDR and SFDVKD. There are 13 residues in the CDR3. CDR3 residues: CATSDWAQETQYF. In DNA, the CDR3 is TGTGCCACCAGTGATTGGGCCCAAGAGACCCAGTACTTC.

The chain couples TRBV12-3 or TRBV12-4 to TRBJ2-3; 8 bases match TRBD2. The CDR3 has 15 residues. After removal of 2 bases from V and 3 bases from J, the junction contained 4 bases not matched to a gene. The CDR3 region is CASSLRASGTDTQYF. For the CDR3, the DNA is TGTGCCAGCAGTTTAAGGGCTAGCGGGACAGATACGCAGTATTTT.

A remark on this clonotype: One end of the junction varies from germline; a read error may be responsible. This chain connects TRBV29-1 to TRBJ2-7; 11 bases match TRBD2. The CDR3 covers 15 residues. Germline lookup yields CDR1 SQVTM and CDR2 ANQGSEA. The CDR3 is CSGKLSGGGTYEQYF. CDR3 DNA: TGTAGCGGTAAACTTAGCGGGGGGGGAACCTACGAGCAGTACTTC.

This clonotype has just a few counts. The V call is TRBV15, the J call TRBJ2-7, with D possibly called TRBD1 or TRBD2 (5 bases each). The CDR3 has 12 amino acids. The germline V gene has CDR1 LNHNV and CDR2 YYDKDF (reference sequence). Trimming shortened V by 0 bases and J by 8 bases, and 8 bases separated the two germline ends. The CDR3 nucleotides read TGTGCCACCAGCAGAGAGGGGGTCAAGCAGTACTTC. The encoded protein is CATSREGVKQYF.

In DNA, the CDR3 is TGCAGTGCTAGAGATCGACTAGCCGCGCAAGAGACCCAGTACTTC. Translating it yields CSARDRLAAQETQYF. The rearrangement uses TRBV20-1 and TRBJ2-5; 7 bases align to TRBD2. The J segment lost 2 bases and the V segment lost 0 bases, leaving 6 bases of the junction unmatched. Germline values: CDR1 DFQATT, CDR2 SNEGSKA (reference sequence). The CDR3 is made up of 15 amino acids.